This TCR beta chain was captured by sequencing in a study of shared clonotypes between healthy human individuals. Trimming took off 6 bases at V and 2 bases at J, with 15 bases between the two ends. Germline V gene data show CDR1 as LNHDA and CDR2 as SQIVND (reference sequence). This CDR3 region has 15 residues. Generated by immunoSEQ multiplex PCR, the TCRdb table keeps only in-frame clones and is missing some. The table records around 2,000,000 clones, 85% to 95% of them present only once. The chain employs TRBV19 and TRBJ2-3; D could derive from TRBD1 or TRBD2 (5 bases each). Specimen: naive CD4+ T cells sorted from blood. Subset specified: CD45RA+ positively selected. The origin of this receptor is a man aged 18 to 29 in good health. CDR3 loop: CASSISGDHTDTQYF. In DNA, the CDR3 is TGTGCCAGTAGCATTTCCGGGGACCACACAGATACGCAGTATTTT.